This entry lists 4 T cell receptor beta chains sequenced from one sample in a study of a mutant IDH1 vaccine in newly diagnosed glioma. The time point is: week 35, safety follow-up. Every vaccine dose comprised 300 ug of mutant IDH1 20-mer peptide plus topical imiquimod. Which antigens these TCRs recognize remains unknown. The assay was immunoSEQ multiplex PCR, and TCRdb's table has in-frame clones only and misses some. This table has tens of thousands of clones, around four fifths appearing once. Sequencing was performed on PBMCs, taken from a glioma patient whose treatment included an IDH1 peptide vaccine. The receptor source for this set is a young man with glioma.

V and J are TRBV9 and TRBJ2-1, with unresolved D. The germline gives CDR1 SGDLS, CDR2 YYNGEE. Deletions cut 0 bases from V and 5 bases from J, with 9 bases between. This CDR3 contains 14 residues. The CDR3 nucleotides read TGTGCCAGCAGCGTAGGAGAAGGGCACAATGAGCAGTTCTTC. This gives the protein CASSVGEGHNEQFF.

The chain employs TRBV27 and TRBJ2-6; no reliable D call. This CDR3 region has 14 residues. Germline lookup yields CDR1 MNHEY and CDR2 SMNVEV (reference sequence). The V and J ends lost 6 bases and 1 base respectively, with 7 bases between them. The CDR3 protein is CASRGLSGANVLTF. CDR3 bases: TGTGCCAGCAGGGGTCTATCTGGGGCCAACGTCCTGACTTTC.

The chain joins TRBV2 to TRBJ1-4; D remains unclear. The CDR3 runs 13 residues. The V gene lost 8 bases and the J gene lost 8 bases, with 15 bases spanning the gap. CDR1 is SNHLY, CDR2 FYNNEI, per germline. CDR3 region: CASFGPGREKLFF. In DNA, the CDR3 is TGTGCCAGCTTCGGACCCGGGCGCGAAAAACTGTTTTTT. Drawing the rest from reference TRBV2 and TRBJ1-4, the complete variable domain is EPEVTQTPSHQVTQMGQEVILRCVPISNHLYFYWYRQILGQKVEFLVSFYNNEISEKSEIFDDQFSVERPDGSNFTLKIRSTKLEDSAMYFCASFGPGREKLFFGSGTQLSVL.

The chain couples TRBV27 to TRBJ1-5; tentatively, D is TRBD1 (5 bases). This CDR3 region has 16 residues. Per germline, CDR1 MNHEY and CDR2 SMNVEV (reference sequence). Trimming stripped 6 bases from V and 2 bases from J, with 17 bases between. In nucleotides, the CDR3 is TGTGCCAGCAGCCCAACCGCCGGAGGGGGCAATCAGCCCCAGCATTTT. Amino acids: CASSPTAGGGNQPQHF.